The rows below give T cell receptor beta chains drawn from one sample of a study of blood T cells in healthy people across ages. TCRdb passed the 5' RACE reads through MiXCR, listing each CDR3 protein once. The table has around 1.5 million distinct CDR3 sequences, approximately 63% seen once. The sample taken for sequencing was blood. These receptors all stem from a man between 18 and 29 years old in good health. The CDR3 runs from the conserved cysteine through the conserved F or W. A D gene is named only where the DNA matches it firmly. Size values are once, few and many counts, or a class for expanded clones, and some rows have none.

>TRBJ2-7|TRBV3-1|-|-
TGTGCCAGCAGCCCCCGGATAGCGGCCAATGAGCAGTACTTC
CASSPRIAANEQYF
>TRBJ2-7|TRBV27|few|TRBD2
TGTGCCAGCAGTTTATCTAGCGGGAGTTTCTACGAGCAGTACTTC
CASSLSSGSFYEQYF
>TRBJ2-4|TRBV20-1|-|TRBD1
TGCAGTGCTAGTAGGGACAGTAAAAACATTCAGTACTTC
CSASRDSKNIQYF
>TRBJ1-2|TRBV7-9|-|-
TGTGCCAGCAGCGATTACGGGACGGCCCCTGGCTATGGCTACACCTTC
CASSDYGTAPGYGYTF
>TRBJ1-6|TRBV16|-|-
TGTGCCAGCAGCCCTACGTGGAATTCACCCCTCCACTTT
CASSPTWNSPLHF
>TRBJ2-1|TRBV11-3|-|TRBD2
TGTGCCAGCAGCTTAGATGGGACTAGCGGAGGGAATGAGCAGTTCTTC
CASSLDGTSGGNEQFF
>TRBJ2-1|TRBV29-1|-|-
TGCAGCGCGGTCAGACGCAATGAGCAGTTCTTC
CSAVRRNEQFF
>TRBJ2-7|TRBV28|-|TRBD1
TGTGCCAGCAGTCGATCACCAACAGGGGTAGAGTACGAGCAGTACTTC
CASSRSPTGVEYEQYF
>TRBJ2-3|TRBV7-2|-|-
TGTGCCAGCAGCCCTCTCAGGTCCGCTGGGGGAGATACGCAGTATTTT
CASSPLRSAGGDTQYF
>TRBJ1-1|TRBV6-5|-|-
TGTGCCAGCAGTTACGGGAGAGGGTATGAAGCTTTCTTT
CASSYGRGYEAFF
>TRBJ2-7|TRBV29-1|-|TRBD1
TGCAGCGTTCACACGGGACAGGGATATTTCTCCTACGAGCAGTACTTC
CSVHTGQGYFSYEQYF
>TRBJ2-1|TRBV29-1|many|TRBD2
TGCAGCGTTAGAAGGAGTGAGGTGTTGGGGGGGATAATGGGGTCCTACAATGAGCAGTTCTTC
CSVRRSEVLGGIMGSYNEQFF
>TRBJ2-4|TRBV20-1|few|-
TGCAGTGCCAGGGGCACTAGTATCGAAAACATTCAGTACTTC
CSARGTSIENIQYF
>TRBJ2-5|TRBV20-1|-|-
TGCAGTGCTGCCGCGGTTCTCTCCTACAATGAGCAGTACTTC
CSAAAVLSYNEQYF
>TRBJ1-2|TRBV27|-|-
TGTGCCAGCAGTTTATCGGGTGGTATAAGGGGGGTCGAGGGCCCATATGGCTACACCTTC
CASSLSGGIRGVEGPYGYTF
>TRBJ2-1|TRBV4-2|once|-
TGTGCCAGCAGCCAGGGGGGTAGCGGCGACGAGCAGTTCTTC
CASSQGGSGDEQFF
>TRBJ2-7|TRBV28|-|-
TGTGCCAGCAGTTTAACAGTGGACAGTGTTGCCCCCTACGAGCAGTACTTC
CASSLTVDSVAPYEQYF
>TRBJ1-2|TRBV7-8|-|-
TGTGCCAGCAGCAATAGACAGAACTATGGCTACACCTTC
CASSNRQNYGYTF
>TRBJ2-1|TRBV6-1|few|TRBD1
TGTGCCAGCTCCCGGGACAGCCCGTCCAATGAGCAGTTCTTC
CASSRDSPSNEQFF
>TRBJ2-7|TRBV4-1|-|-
TGCGCCAGCAGCCAAGATCCAGGACTAAAGTCCTACGAGCAGTACTTC
CASSQDPGLKSYEQYF